The present T cell receptor (beta chain) was sequenced within a study of T-cell reconstitution after alpha-beta-depleted transplantation in children. It was with unique molecular identifiers that the TCRbeta library was prepared. Each CDR3 protein is one row after TCRdb ran MiXCR on the PCR reads. The sample has roughly 670,000 distinct CDR3 sequences, around 13% seen once. This clonotype turned up a few times. The V gene's germline CDR1 is LGHDT and CDR2 YNNKEL (reference sequence). The CDR3 is 13 amino acids. Unmatched junction bases numbered 5, after V lost 4 bases and J lost 7 bases. This sequence was found in a girl aged 2 to 9 with congenital amegakaryocytic thrombocytopenia, due to receive a stem cell transplant. Sequenced material: PBMCs, taken before TCRalphabeta/CD19-depleted stem cell transplant. The genes are TRBV3-1 and TRBJ2-3; 7 bases match TRBD1. The CDR3 here is CASSLNRGNTQYF. Here the CDR3 DNA reads TGTGCCAGCAGCCTAAACAGGGGAAATACGCAGTATTTT.